This entry concerns a single T cell receptor (beta chain). Its antigen is not known. This sample was taken from a study of regulatory T cells in long-lasting Graves disease. This sample's time point: persistent/refractory GD, antithyroid drugs over 5 years with positive TRAb. With RNA extracted from PBMCs as input, the TCR library was made. The authors drew patients from an endocrinology department in Xi'an, China. Roughly 9.2-milliliter peripheral blood samples went into EDTA tubes. Study results and caveats: No thyroid tissue was studied; the work used peripheral blood only. Favoring TRBV28, TRBJ1-2 and TRBJ2-5 was a feature seen in persistent disease.

This CDR3 has 14 amino acids. Germline trimming cut 3 bases from V and 4 bases from J; bases unmatched to any gene: 6. Germline V CDR1 and CDR2: DFQATT, SNEGSKA (reference sequence). To make TCR beta libraries, researchers used iRepertoire HTBI primers and Arm-PCR of CDR3 regions. In TCRdb, the multiplex PCR reads were re-called with MiXCR into one record per CDR3 protein. Among approximately 440,000 distinct CDR3 sequences listed, around 24% were seen once. The chain joins TRBV20-1 to TRBJ1-1, with TRBD1 identical over 9 bases. The sample was peripheral blood mononuclear cells (PBMCs), taken when the disease was refractory, from a patient treated with antithyroid drugs. The receptor was isolated from a female donor with Graves disease. This CDR3 is CSARDGQGSTEAFF. CDR3 coding DNA: TGCAGTGCTAGGGACGGACAGGGGAGCACTGAAGCTTTCTTT.